Sequencing of this T cell receptor (beta chain) was carried out in a study of blood T cell repertoires in COVID-19. Across the study: Acute and convalescent COVID-19 samples came from the United States, Italy and Spain. T cells, B-cell-depleted T cells, or PBMCs provided the cDNA or gDNA that served as material.

In the original workflow: Estimates of nucleated cell counts were drawn from the amplification of reference gene primers. TCRdb's copy holds only in-frame clones and misses some; the assay was immunoSEQ multiplex PCR. V and J calls and clone size are those listed in that table; D and trimming were worked out from the DNA. The data show about 230,000 clones, 70% to 90% seen once. Germline CDR1 and CDR2: KGHSH and LQKENI. After removal of 2 bases from V and 1 base from J, the junction contained 7 bases not matched to a gene. This CDR3 region has 17 residues. The specimen was peripheral blood. This clonotype was obtained from a woman between 65 and 79 years old with active or convalescent COVID-19. The chain is built from TRBV18 and TRBJ2-2; TRBD2 matches at 7 bases. CDR3 amino acids: CASSPASGVGNTGELFF. The CDR3 bases are TGTGCCAGCTCACCAGCGAGCGGGGTGGGGAACACCGGGGAGCTGTTTTTT.